The T cell receptor beta chain described here comes from a study of radiation and T cells in renal cell carcinoma. About the research overall: Nephrectomy followed 15 Gy stereotactic body radiation by 4 weeks.

Ten or more counts support this clone. Its antigen is unknown. Data came from immunoSEQ multiplex PCR; TCRdb stores just in-frame clones and leaves some out. The sample has under 150,000 clones, 81% seen once. The time point was: blood 2 weeks post-SBRT. Treatment here: 15 Gy SBRT to primary tumor, nephrectomy 4 weeks later. General study results and limits: No pretreatment tumor biopsies were available for baseline clonotypes. In blood, top tumor clones expanded by 2 weeks, shrinking by 4.

CDR3 length: 15 residues. Trimming removed 3 bases at V and 8 bases at J, with 19 bases between. The rearrangement links TRBV23-1 to TRBJ1-2; possibly TRBD1 for D (5 bases). TRBV23-1 is flagged as an ORF with uncertain function. The TCR was taken from an older woman with renal cell carcinoma. Sequenced material: blood, taken from a patient whose treatment included radiotherapy and nephrectomy. The DNA of the CDR3 is TGCGCCAGCAGTCACCACCACCCCGGGACGGGAGGCTACACCTTC. It encodes CASSHHHPGTGGYTF.